This T cell receptor (beta chain) was documented in a study of T cell responses to AZD1222 COVID-19 vaccine. Study-wide points: Most donors were white British and more were female, and clonal diversity was possibly underestimated.

Regarding this clone: Its antigen is unidentified.

Assay used: immunoSEQ multiplex PCR; TCRdb lists only in-frame clones, some missing. This table holds about 110,000 clones, around 90% found once. This clonotype was obtained from an adult in good health. The input for sequencing was peripheral blood, taken on day 0 of AZD1222 vaccination.

As DNA, the CDR3 is TGTGCTAGTGGGACAGAATCCTACGAGCAGTACTTC. This translates into CASGTESYEQYF. This chain links TRBV12-5 with TRBJ2-7; TRBD1 might be the D (5 bases). The CDR3 runs 12 residues. The germline CDR1 and CDR2 sequences are LGHNT and FRNRAP. Trimming cost V 6 bases and J 1 base, with 7 bases left between them. Full variable domain (missing parts from reference TRBV12-5 and TRBJ2-7): DARVTQTPRHKVTEMGQEVTMRCQPILGHNTVFWYRQTMMQGLELLAYFRNRAPLDDSGMPKDRFSAEMPDATLATLKIQPSEPRDSAVYFCASGTESYEQYFGPGTRLTVT.